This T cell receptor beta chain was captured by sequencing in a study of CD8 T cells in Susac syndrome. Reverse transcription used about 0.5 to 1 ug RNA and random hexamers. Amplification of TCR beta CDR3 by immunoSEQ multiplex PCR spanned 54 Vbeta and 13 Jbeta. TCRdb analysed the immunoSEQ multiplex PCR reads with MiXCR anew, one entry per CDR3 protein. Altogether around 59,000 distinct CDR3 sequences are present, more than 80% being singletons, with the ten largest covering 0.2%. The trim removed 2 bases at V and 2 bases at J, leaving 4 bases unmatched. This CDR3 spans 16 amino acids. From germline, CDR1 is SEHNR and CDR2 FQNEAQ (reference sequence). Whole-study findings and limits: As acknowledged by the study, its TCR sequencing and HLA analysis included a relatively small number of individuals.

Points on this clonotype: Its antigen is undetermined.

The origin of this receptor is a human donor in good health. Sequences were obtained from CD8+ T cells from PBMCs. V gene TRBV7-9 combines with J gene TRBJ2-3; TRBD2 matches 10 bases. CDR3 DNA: TGTGCCAGCAGCTTAAGGCTAGCGGGGGTCACAGATACGCAGTATTTT. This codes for CASSLRLAGVTDTQYF.